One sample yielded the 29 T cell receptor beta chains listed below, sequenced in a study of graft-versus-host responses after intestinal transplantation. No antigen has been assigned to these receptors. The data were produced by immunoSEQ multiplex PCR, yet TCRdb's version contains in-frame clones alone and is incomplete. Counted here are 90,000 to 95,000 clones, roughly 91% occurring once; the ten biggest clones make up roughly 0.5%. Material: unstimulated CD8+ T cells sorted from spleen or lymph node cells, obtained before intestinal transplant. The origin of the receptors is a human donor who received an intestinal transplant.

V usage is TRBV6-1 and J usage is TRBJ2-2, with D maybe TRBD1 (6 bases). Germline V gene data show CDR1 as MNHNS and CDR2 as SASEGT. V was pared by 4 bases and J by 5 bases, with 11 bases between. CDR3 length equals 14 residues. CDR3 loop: CASSAGRGTGELFF. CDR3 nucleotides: TGTGCCAGCAGTGCCGGTAGGGGGACCGGGGAGCTGTTTTTT.

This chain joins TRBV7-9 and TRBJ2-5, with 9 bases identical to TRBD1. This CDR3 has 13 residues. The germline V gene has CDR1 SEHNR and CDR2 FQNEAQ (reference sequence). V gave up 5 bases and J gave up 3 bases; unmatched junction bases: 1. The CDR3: CASSRTGEETQYF. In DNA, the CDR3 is TGTGCCAGCAGCCGGACAGGGGAAGAGACCCAGTACTTC.

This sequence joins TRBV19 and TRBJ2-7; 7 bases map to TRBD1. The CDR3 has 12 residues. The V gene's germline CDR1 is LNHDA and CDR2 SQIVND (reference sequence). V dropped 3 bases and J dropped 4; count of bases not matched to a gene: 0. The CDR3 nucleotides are TGTGCCAGTAGTATGGACAGGTACGAGCAGTACTTC. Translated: CASSMDRYEQYF.

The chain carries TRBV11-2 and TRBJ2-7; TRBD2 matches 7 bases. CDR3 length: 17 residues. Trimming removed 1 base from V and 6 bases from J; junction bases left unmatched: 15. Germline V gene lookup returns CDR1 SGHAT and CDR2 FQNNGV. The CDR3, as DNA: TGTGCCAGCAGCTTAGTAGTCGTCACGGGAGGATTGGGCGAGCAGTACTTC. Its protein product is CASSLVVVTGGLGEQYF. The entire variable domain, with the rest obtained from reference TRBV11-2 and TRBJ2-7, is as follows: EAGVAQSPRYKIIEKRQSVAFWCNPISGHATLYWYQQILGQGPKLLIQFQNNGVVDDSQLPKDRFSAERLKGVDSTLKIQPAKLEDSAVYLCASSLVVVTGGLGEQYFGPGTRLTVT.

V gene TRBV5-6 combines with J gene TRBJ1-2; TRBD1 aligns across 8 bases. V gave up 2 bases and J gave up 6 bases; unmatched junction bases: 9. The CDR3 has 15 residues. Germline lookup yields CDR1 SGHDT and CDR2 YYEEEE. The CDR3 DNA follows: TGTGCCAGCAGCTTAGGACAGGGTCTCTGGAATGGCTACACCTTC. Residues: CASSLGQGLWNGYTF. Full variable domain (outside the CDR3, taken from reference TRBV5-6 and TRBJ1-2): DAGVTQSPTHLIKTRGQQVTLRCSPKSGHDTVSWYQQALGQGPQFIFQYYEEEERQRGNFPDRFSGHQFPNYSSELNVNALLLGDSALYLCASSLGQGLWNGYTFGSGTRLTVV.

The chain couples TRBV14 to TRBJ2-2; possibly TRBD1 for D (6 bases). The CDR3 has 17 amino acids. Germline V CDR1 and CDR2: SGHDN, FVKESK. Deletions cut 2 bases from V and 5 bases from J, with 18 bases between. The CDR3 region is CASSQLAGARVTGELFF. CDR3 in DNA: TGTGCCAGCAGCCAACTCGCAGGGGCCAGGGTAACCGGGGAGCTGTTTTTT.

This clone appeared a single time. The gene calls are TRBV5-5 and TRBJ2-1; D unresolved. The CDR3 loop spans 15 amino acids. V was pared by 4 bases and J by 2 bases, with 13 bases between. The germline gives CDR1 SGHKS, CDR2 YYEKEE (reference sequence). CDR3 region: CASSPLRGAYNEQFF. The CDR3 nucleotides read TGTGCCAGCAGCCCCTTAAGAGGCGCCTACAATGAGCAGTTCTTC. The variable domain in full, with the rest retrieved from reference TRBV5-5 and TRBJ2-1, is DAGVTQSPTHLIKTRGQQVTLRCSPISGHKSVSWYQQVLGQGPQFIFQYYEKEERGRGNFPDRFSARQFPNYSSELNVNALLLGDSALYLCASSPLRGAYNEQFFGPGTRLTVL.

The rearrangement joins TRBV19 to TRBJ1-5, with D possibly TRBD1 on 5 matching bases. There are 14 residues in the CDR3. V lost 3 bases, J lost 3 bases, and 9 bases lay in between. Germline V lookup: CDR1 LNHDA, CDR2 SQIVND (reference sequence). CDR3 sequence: CASSILRANQPQHF. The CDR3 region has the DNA TGTGCCAGTAGTATCCTCAGGGCCAATCAGCCCCAGCATTTT. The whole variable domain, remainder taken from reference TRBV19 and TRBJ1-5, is DGGITQSPKYLFRKEGQNVTLSCEQNLNHDAMYWYRQDPGQGLRLIYYSQIVNDFQKGDIAEGYSVSREKKESFPLTVTSAQKNPTAFYLCASSILRANQPQHFGDGTRLSIL.

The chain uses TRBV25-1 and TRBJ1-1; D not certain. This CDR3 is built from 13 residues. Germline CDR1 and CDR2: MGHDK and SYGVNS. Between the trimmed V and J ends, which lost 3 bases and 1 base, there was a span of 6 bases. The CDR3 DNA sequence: TGTGCCAGCAGTGATGTGGCGAACACTGAAGCTTTCTTT. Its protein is CASSDVANTEAFF.

The CDR3 spells CASQGGLDTEAFF. For the CDR3, the DNA is TGCGCCAGCCAAGGAGGTTTGGACACTGAAGCTTTCTTT. This rearrangement joins TRBV10-1 to TRBJ1-1; D uncertain. Trimming shortened V by 8 bases and J by 3 bases, and 13 bases separated the two germline ends. Germline V gene sequence: CDR1 WNHNN, CDR2 SYGVQD (reference sequence). The CDR3 spans 13 residues.

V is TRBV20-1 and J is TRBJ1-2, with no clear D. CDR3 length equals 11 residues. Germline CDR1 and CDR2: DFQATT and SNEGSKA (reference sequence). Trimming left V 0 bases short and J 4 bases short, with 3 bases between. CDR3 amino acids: CSARDSYGYTF. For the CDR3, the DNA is TGCAGTGCTAGAGACAGCTATGGCTACACCTTC.

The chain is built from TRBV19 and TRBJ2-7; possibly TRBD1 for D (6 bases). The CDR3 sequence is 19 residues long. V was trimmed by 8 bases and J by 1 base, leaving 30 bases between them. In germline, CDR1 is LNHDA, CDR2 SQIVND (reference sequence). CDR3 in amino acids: CASPLVGAPALKGSYEQYF. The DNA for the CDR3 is TGTGCCAGTCCCCTGGTGGGGGCCCCTGCTTTGAAAGGGTCCTACGAGCAGTACTTC.

The CDR3 nucleotides read TGTGCCAGCAGCTTATTCGGGGGGGGCAAGGATGAGCAGTTCTTC. It codes for CASSLFGGGKDEQFF. The V and J genes are TRBV7-8 and TRBJ2-1; 8 bases map to TRBD2. Germline CDR1 reads SGHVS; CDR2 reads FQNEAQ. The CDR3 extends over 15 amino acids. V lost 2 bases and J lost 8; bases outside the gene matches: 8. Full variable domain (outside the CDR3, taken from reference TRBV7-8 and TRBJ2-1): GAGVSQSPRYKVAKRGQDVALRCDPISGHVSLFWYQQALGQGPEFLTYFQNEAQLDKSGLPSDRFFAERPEGSVSTLKIQRTQQEDSAVYLCASSLFGGGKDEQFFGPGTRLTVL.

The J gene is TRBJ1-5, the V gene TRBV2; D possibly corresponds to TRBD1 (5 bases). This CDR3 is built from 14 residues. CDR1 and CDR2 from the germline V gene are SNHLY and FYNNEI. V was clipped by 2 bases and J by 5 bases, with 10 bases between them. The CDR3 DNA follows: TGTGCCAGCAGTGAACGGGCAGGGCATCAGCCCCAGCATTTT. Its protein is CASSERAGHQPQHF.

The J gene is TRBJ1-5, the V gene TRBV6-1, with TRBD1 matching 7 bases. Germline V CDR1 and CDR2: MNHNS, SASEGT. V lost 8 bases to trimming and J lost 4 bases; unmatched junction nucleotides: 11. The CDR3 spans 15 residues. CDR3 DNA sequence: TGTGCCAGCTGCTGTGTCGAGACAGGGAATCAGCCCCAGCATTTT. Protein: CASCCVETGNQPQHF.

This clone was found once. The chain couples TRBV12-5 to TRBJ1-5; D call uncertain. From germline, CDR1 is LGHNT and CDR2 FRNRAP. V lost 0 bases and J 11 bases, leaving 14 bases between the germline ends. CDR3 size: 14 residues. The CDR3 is CASGLVAEGLSQHF. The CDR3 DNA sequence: TGTGCTAGTGGTTTGGTAGCGGAGGGTTTATCCCAGCATTTT.

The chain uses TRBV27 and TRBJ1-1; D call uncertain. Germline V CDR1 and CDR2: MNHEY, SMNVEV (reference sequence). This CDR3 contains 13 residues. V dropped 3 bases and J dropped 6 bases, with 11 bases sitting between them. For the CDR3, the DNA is TGTGCCAGCAGTTTCCGAGGGATAGCTGAAGCTTTCTTT. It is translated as CASSFRGIAEAFF.

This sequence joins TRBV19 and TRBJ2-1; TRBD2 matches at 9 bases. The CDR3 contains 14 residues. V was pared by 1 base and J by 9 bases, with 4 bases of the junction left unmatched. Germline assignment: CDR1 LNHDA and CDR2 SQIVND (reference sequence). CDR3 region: CASSIASGTTEQFF. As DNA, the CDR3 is TGTGCCAGTAGTATAGCTAGCGGGACAACTGAGCAGTTCTTC.

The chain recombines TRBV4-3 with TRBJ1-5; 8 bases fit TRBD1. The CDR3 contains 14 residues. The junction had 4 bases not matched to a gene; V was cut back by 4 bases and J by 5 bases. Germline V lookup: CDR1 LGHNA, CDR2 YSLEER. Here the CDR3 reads CASSLKTGDQPQHF. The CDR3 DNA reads TGCGCCAGCAGCCTAAAGACAGGGGATCAGCCCCAGCATTTT.

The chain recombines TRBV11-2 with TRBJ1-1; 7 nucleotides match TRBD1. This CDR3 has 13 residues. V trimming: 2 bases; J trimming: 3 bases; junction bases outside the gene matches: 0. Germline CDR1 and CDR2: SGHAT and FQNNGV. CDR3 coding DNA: TGTGCCAGCAGCTTACAGGGGGACACTGAAGCTTTCTTT. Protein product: CASSLQGDTEAFF.

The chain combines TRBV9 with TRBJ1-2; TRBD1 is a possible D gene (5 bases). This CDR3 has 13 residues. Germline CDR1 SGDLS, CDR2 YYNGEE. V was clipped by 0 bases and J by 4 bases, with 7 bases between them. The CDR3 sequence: CASSVGTTYGYTF. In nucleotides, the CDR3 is TGTGCCAGCAGCGTAGGGACAACCTATGGCTACACCTTC.

Here the CDR3 reads CASSELGLAEKQFF. In DNA, the CDR3 is TGTGCCAGCAGTGAACTCGGACTAGCGGAGAAGCAGTTCTTC. The chain joins TRBV27 to TRBJ2-1; 10 bases fit TRBD2. The CDR3 sequence is 14 residues long. After removal of 5 bases from V and 11 bases from J, the junction contained 9 bases not matched to a gene. The germline V gene has CDR1 MNHEY and CDR2 SMNVEV (reference sequence).

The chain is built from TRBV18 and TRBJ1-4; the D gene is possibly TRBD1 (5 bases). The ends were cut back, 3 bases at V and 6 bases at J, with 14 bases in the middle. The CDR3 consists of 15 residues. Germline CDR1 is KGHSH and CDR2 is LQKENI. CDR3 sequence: CASSPVVGADEKLFF. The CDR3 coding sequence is TGTGCCAGCTCACCCGTGGTAGGGGCTGATGAAAAACTGTTTTTT.

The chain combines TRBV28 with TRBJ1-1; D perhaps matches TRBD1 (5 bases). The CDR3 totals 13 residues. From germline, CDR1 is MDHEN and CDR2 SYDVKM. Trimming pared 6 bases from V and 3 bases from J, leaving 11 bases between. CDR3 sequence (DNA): TGTGCCAGCAGATCAGGGTGGGACACTGAAGCTTTCTTT. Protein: CASRSGWDTEAFF.

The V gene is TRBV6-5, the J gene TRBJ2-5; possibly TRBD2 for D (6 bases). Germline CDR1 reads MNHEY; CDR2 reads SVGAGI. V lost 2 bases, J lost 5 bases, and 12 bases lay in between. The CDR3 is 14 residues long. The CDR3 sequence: CASSYDGGGETQYF. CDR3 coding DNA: TGTGCCAGCAGTTACGACGGGGGAGGCGAGACCCAGTACTTC.

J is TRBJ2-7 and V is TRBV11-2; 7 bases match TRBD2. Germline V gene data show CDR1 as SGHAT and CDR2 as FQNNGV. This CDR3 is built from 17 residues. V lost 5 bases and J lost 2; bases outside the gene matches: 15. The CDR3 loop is CASSQAGLLIRTYEQYF. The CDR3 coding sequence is TGTGCCAGCAGCCAAGCGGGACTCCTCATCAGGACCTACGAGCAGTACTTC.

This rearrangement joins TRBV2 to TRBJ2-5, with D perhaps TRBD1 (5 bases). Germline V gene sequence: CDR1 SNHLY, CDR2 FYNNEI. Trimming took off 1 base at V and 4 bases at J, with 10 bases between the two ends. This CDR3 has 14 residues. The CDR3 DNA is TGTGCCAGCAGTGAAGATGCAGGGCGAGAGACCCAGTACTTC. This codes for CASSEDAGRETQYF. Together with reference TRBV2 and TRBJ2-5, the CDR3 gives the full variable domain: EPEVTQTPSHQVTQMGQEVILRCVPISNHLYFYWYRQILGQKVEFLVSFYNNEISEKSEIFDDQFSVERPDGSNFTLKIRSTKLEDSAMYFCASSEDAGRETQYFGPGTRLLVL.

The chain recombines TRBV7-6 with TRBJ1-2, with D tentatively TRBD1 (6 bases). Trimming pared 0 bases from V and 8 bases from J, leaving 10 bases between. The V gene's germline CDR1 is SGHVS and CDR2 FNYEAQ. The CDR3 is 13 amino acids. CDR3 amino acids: CASSLAVGGGYTF. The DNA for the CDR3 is TGTGCCAGCAGCTTAGCGGTAGGGGGAGGCTACACCTTC.

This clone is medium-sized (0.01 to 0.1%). The CDR3 region has the DNA TGTGCCTGGAGTGTTGGCAGCAGGAATCAGCCCCAGCATTTT. Translating gives CAWSVGSRNQPQHF. This sequence joins TRBV30 and TRBJ1-5, with no clear D. The CDR3 is 14 residues long. V was trimmed by 0 bases and J by 4 bases, leaving 10 bases between them. The germline CDR1 and CDR2 sequences are GTSNPN and SVGIG (reference sequence).